The rows below give T cell receptor beta chains drawn from one sample of a study of molecular identifiers for immune sequencing clone quantification. TCRdb processed the PCR reads anew with MiXCR; each CDR3 protein has one entry. The sample lists approximately 320,000 distinct CDR3 sequences; about 22% were seen once. The sample consisted of naive CD8+ T cells from blood, with Jurkat cell RNA spiked in. Receptors were obtained from a human donor in good health. Some libraries in this study had Jurkat cell RNA spiked in. CDR3s include the opening cysteine and the closing phenylalanine or tryptophan.

v_call cdr3_aa
TRBV14 CASSQAAFSGPHYEQYF
TRBV5-1 CASSLELSVPSYEQYF
TRBV19 CASTPPAGDYNEQFF
TRBV24-1 CATSSGPPSTGELFF
TRBV11-2 CASSLFVPRTDTQYF
TRBV7-6 CASSLSVDSSYNEQFF
TRBV6-1 CASRAGFYEQYF
TRBV3-1 CASSQTPGGGADTQYF
TRBV11-2 CASSSPPGAHSSYNEQFF
TRBV29-1 CSVLQDEQYF
TRBV6-5 CASNSIGTPYEQYF
TRBV20-1 CSARDRGMGTEAFF
TRBV7-9 CASSLLGGDEQYF
TRBV20-1 CSAREMNTGELFF
TRBV7-2 CASSLGSGQFF
TRBV6-5 CASSLLREQETQYF
TRBV7-9 CASSLALGTRLEQYF
TRBV7-8 CASSLGTLLFTDTQYF
TRBV2 CASSEAAGQPQHF
TRBV7-2 CASSLGYNEQFF
TRBV7-6 CASSLDSGEQETQYF
TRBV4-3 CASGEVGATGSPLHF
TRBV29-1 CSVAPLGGQEVSGELFF
TRBV4-3 CASSQDTGGETQYF
TRBV20-1 CSARVFRDYYNEQSF
TRBV14 CASRTGVEVSNQPQHF
TRBV20-1 CSARGQGAGVVYEQYF
TRBV12-5 CATRGGWNTEAFF
TRBV5-1 CASSSLDRGAYEQYF